One and the same sample provided the 25 T cell receptor beta chains below, sequenced in a study of T cell repertoires in ileal Crohn's disease. The table came from immunoSEQ multiplex PCR; TCRdb's copy has only in-frame clones and leaves some out. The data show about 12,000 clones, with approximately 85% seen just once and approximately 10% held by the top ten. Time point specified: neoterminal ileum biopsy at postoperative endoscopy, about 6 months after surgery. The sequencing input was ileal tissue. The receptor source for this set is an adult with Crohn's disease.

The chain joins TRBV6-1 to TRBJ2-5; tentatively, D is TRBD1 (6 bases). The V gene lost 5 bases and the J gene lost 2 bases, with 12 bases spanning the gap. This CDR3 contains 14 residues. Germline V gives CDR1 MNHNS, CDR2 SASEGT. CDR3 loop: CASSKVDSQETQYF. The CDR3 nucleotides read TGTGCCAGCAGTAAAGTGGACAGTCAAGAGACCCAGTACTTC.

This clone came up once. The gene calls are TRBV5-1 and TRBJ2-3; 8 nucleotides agree with TRBD1. The ends lost 0 bases at V and 3 bases at J; junction bases unmatched: 6. Looked up from germline, CDR1 is SGHRS and CDR2 is YFSETQ. There are 16 residues in the CDR3. The CDR3 region is CASSLEGRGPTDTQYF. CDR3 nucleotide sequence: TGCGCCAGCAGCTTGGAGGGCAGGGGGCCTACAGATACGCAGTATTTT.

The V and J genes are TRBV5-3 and TRBJ2-2; maybe TRBD1 (6 bases). TRBV5-3 is an ORF, with its function uncertain. The CDR3 is made up of 16 amino acids. The V end was cut by 4 bases, the J end by 2 bases, with 15 bases between. CDR3 sequence: CARSPGTKVNTGELFF. The CDR3 nucleotides read TGTGCCAGAAGCCCGGGGACAAAGGTCAACACCGGGGAGCTGTTTTTT.

The chain carries TRBV11-2 and TRBJ2-3; 11 nucleotides line up with TRBD2. Per the germline V gene, CDR1 is SGHAT and CDR2 is FQNNGV. V lost 5 bases and J lost 2; bases outside the gene matches: 6. The CDR3 consists of 16 residues. CDR3 protein: CASSRRLAGHTDTQYF. In nucleotides, the CDR3 is TGTGCCAGCAGCCGACGACTAGCGGGACACACAGATACGCAGTATTTT.

This chain links TRBV15 with TRBJ2-7; 8 nucleotides line up with TRBD2. The length of the CDR3 is 17 residues. Germline trimming cut 0 bases from V and 0 bases from J; bases unmatched to any gene: 7. From germline, CDR1 is LNHNV and CDR2 YYDKDF (reference sequence). The CDR3 DNA reads TGTGCCACCAGCAGAGAGGTATGGCGGGGGGACTCCTACGAGCAGTACTTC. Residues: CATSREVWRGDSYEQYF.

This chain connects TRBV15 to TRBJ2-5; TRBD2 agrees at 7 bases. V lost 9 bases to trimming and J lost 1 base; unmatched junction nucleotides: 11. Germline V CDR1 and CDR2: LNHNV, YYDKDF (reference sequence). The CDR3 is 15 residues long. The DNA for the CDR3 is TGTGCCACTACCCGGGGAGCGGGGCGCCAAGAGACCCAGTACTTC. It specifies CATTRGAGRQETQYF.

The chain has TRBV27 and TRBJ2-1, with D perhaps matching TRBD2 (6 bases). The CDR3 has 15 amino acids. Germline V lookup: CDR1 MNHEY, CDR2 SMNVEV (reference sequence). Trimming pared 3 bases from V and 1 base from J, leaving 10 bases between. The CDR3 nucleotides read TGTGCCAGCAGTTTGACTCGGGAGTCCTACAATGAGCAGTTCTTC. Its protein product is CASSLTRESYNEQFF.

The chain has TRBV11-3 and TRBJ2-5, with a weak D call TRBD1 (5 bases). This CDR3 spans 15 amino acids. Trimming pared 4 bases from V and 0 bases from J, leaving 12 bases between. Germline V lookup: CDR1 SGHNT, CDR2 YENEEA. The CDR3 loop reads CASSWLRTNQETQYF. Written as DNA, the CDR3 is TGTGCCAGCAGCTGGCTCCGGACAAACCAAGAGACCCAGTACTTC.

The genes are TRBV5-4 and TRBJ2-2, with D unresolved. Germline values: CDR1 SGHNT, CDR2 YYREEE (reference sequence). The ends were cut back, 0 bases at V and 3 bases at J, with 6 bases in the middle. This CDR3 has 14 amino acids. This chain's CDR3 is CASSLDSHTGELFF. CDR3 sequence (DNA): TGTGCCAGCAGCTTGGACTCTCACACCGGGGAGCTGTTTTTT. The full variable domain, completed using reference TRBV5-4 and TRBJ2-2, is ETGVTQSPTHLIKTRGQQVTLRCSSQSGHNTVSWYQQALGQGPQFIFQYYREEENGRGNFPPRFSGLQFPNYSSELNVNALELDDSALYLCASSLDSHTGELFFGEGSRLTVL.

V and J are TRBV7-3 and TRBJ2-1, with 8 bases matching TRBD1. After removal of 5 bases from V and 0 bases from J, the junction contained 6 bases not matched to a gene. The CDR3 covers 16 residues. From germline, CDR1 is SGHTA and CDR2 FQGTGA. CDR3 sequence (DNA): TGTGCCAGCAGCCCACGACAGGGGAGCTCCTACAATGAGCAGTTCTTC. It translates to CASSPRQGSSYNEQFF.

The chain carries TRBV5-1 and TRBJ1-6; the D gene is possibly TRBD1 (6 bases). Germline CDR1 is SGHRS and CDR2 is YFSETQ. The CDR3 runs 16 residues. V lost 3 bases and J 6 bases, leaving 16 bases between the germline ends. The CDR3 nucleotides are TGCGCCAGCAGCTGGGGGCCCTTGGGGACTAATTCACCCCTCCACTTT. It codes for CASSWGPLGTNSPLHF. Together with reference TRBV5-1 and TRBJ1-6, the CDR3 gives the full variable domain: KAGVTQTPRYLIKTRGQQVTLSCSPISGHRSVSWYQQTPGQGLQFLFEYFSETQRNKGNFPGRFSGRQFSNSRSEMNVSTLELGDSALYLCASSWGPLGTNSPLHFGNGTRLTVT.

This clone was counted a single time. The chain combines TRBV11-3 with TRBJ1-6; D not resolved. Germline V gene data show CDR1 as SGHNT and CDR2 as YENEEA. V was pared by 6 bases and J by 7 bases, with 13 bases between. The CDR3 totals 14 residues. The CDR3 DNA is TGTGCCAGCAGGGTGTCAGGCGAGAATTCACCCCTCCACTTT. Protein sequence: CASRVSGENSPLHF.

The chain carries TRBV9 and TRBJ2-3; 7 bases align to TRBD2. The CDR3 runs 15 residues. CDR1 and CDR2 (germline): SGDLS, YYNGEE. V shed 0 bases, J shed 2 bases, and the junction held 3 bases outside the gene matches. DNA for the CDR3: TGTGCCAGCAGCGTAGGGCTAGCGGACACAGATACGCAGTATTTT. Translation gives CASSVGLADTDTQYF.

The chain recombines TRBV6-6 with TRBJ2-2; D gene unclear. The germline V gene has CDR1 MNHNY and CDR2 SVGAGI (reference sequence). The CDR3 is 14 residues long. V was cut by 6 bases and J by 5 bases, with 13 bases left in between. For the CDR3, the DNA is TGTGCCAGCAGCTTGTCTACAGAGACCGGGGAGCTGTTTTTT. This codes for CASSLSTETGELFF.

This CDR3 is CASSSREGSQFF. DNA for the CDR3: TGTGCCAGCAGTTCGCGGGAGGGTTCGCAGTTCTTC. The chain joins TRBV27 to TRBJ2-1, with TRBD2 matching over 9 bases. Germline V CDR1 and CDR2: MNHEY, SMNVEV (reference sequence). V shed 4 bases and J 12 bases; nucleotides not matched to a gene: 4. The CDR3 is made up of 12 amino acids.

This chain joins TRBV10-1 and TRBJ1-1; D is possibly TRBD1 (5 bases). Per the germline V gene, CDR1 is WNHNN and CDR2 is SYGVQD (reference sequence). V shed 5 bases and J shed 3 bases, with 13 bases lying between them. CDR3 length: 14 residues. The CDR3 bases are TGCGCCAGCAGTAGGGACTTTAGCGACACTGAAGCTTTCTTT. This codes for CASSRDFSDTEAFF.

In its sample, this clone was seen a few times. This rearrangement joins TRBV6-5 to TRBJ2-7; TRBD1 matches at 8 bases. CDR3 length: 13 amino acids. Unmatched junction bases numbered 13, after V lost 10 bases and J lost 8 bases. Germline V gives CDR1 MNHEY, CDR2 SVGAGI. CDR3 loop: CATSGTGGLKQYF. In DNA, the CDR3 is TGTGCCACTTCAGGGACAGGTGGACTGAAGCAGTACTTC.

This chain joins TRBV6-4 and TRBJ2-2; D is undetermined. Germline V CDR1 and CDR2: MRHNA, SNTAGT. The CDR3 runs to 13 residues. Trimming stripped 0 bases from V and 8 bases from J, with 7 bases between. The CDR3 region has the DNA TGTGCCAGCAGTGACTCCCAAGCTGGGGAGCTGTTTTTT. Its translation: CASSDSQAGELFF.

This clone was picked up a small number of times. The V gene is TRBV14, the J gene TRBJ1-1, with D perhaps TRBD1 (5 bases). From germline, CDR1 is SGHDN and CDR2 FVKESK. CDR3 length equals 13 residues. V dropped 6 bases and J dropped 0 bases, with 8 bases sitting between them. CDR3 amino acids: CASSRQLNTEAFF. In nucleotides, the CDR3 is TGTGCCAGCAGTCGACAGTTGAACACTGAAGCTTTCTTT.

The chain employs TRBV19 and TRBJ2-4; D might be TRBD2 (6 bases). The CDR3 contains 14 residues. Trimming cost V 4 bases and J 4 bases, with 11 bases left between them. CDR1 and CDR2 (germline): LNHDA, SQIVND (reference sequence). The DNA of the CDR3 is TGTGCCAGTAGTAATCCGGGGGAGAAAAACATTCAGTACTTC. Protein product: CASSNPGEKNIQYF.

The CDR3 spells CASTRTGSLNQPQHF. The CDR3 DNA follows: TGTGCCAGCACTCGGACAGGGTCCCTCAATCAGCCCCAGCATTTT. This chain uses TRBV19 with TRBJ1-5, with TRBD1 matching over 8 bases. In germline, CDR1 is LNHDA, CDR2 SQIVND (reference sequence). Unmatched junction bases numbered 10, after V lost 9 bases and J lost 3 bases. This CDR3 has 15 residues.

J is TRBJ2-7 and V is TRBV5-6, with D perhaps TRBD2 (6 bases). Looked up from germline, CDR1 is SGHDT and CDR2 is YYEEEE. V was cut by 1 base and J by 3 bases, with 14 bases left in between. The length of the CDR3 is 15 residues. The CDR3 DNA reads as TGTGCCAGCAGCTTGTCAGGAGGGCGTCACTACGAGCAGTACTTC. It is translated as CASSLSGGRHYEQYF.

The chain uses TRBV7-8 and TRBJ2-7; 9 positions match TRBD2. The CDR3 is 14 amino acids. Germline V lookup: CDR1 SGHVS, CDR2 FQNEAQ. After removal of 4 bases from V and 4 bases from J, the junction contained 5 bases not matched to a gene. The CDR3 loop reads CASSSAGGLYEQYF. CDR3 DNA: TGTGCCAGCAGCTCCGCGGGGGGGCTTTACGAGCAGTACTTC.

This chain connects TRBV19 to TRBJ2-1; 9 bases are a match to TRBD1. Germline trimming cut 6 bases from V and 10 bases from J; bases unmatched to any gene: 10. The CDR3 is made up of 14 amino acids. CDR1 and CDR2 (germline): LNHDA, SQIVND (reference sequence). The CDR3 reads CASSPEGQGGEQFF. Written as DNA, the CDR3 is TGTGCCAGTAGCCCGGAGGGACAGGGTGGCGAGCAGTTCTTC. The whole variable domain, remainder taken from reference TRBV19 and TRBJ2-1, is DGGITQSPKYLFRKEGQNVTLSCEQNLNHDAMYWYRQDPGQGLRLIYYSQIVNDFQKGDIAEGYSVSREKKESFPLTVTSAQKNPTAFYLCASSPEGQGGEQFFGPGTRLTVL.

There are a few counts of this clone. V and J are TRBV5-5 and TRBJ2-7; D is unclear. CDR1 and CDR2 from the germline V gene are SGHKS and YYEKEE (reference sequence). This CDR3 is 12 amino acids long. Trimming shortened V by 4 bases and J by 3 bases, and 8 bases separated the two germline ends. This CDR3 is CASSQHSYEQYF. CDR3 DNA: TGTGCCAGCAGCCAACACAGCTACGAGCAGTACTTC.